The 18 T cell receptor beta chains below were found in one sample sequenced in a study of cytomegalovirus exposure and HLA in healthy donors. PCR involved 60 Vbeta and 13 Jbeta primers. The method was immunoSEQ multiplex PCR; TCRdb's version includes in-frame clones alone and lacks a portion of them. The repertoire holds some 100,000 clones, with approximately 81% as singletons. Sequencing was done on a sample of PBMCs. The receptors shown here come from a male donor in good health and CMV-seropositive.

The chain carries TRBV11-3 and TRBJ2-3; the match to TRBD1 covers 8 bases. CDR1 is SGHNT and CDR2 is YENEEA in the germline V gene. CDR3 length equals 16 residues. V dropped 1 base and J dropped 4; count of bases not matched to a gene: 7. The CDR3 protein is CASSLGAGGSSDTQYF. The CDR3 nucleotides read TGTGCCAGCAGCTTAGGGGCAGGGGGCAGTTCAGATACGCAGTATTTT.

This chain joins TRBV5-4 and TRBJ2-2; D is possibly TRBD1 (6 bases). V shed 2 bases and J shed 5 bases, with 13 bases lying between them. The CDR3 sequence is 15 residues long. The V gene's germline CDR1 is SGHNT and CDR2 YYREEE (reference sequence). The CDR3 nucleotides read TGTGCCAGCAGCTTTCTACAGGGTGAGACCGGGGAGCTGTTTTTT. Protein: CASSFLQGETGELFF.

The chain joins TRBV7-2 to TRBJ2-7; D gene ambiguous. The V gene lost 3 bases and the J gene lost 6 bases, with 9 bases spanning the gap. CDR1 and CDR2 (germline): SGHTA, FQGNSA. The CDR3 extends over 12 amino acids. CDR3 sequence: CASSLTTREQYF. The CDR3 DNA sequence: TGTGCCAGCAGCTTGACGACACGCGAGCAGTACTTC. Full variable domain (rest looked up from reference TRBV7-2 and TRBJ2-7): GAGVSQSPSNKVTEKGKDVELRCDPISGHTALYWYRQSLGQGLEFLIYFQGNSAPDKSGLPSDRFSAERTGGSVSTLTIQRTQQEDSAVYLCASSLTTREQYFGPGTRLTVT.

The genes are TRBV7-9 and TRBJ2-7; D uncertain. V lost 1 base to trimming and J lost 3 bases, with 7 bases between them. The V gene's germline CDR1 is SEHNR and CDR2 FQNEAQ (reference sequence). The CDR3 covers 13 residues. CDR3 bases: TGTGCCAGCAGCTTAGTCCCCCTCTACGAGCAGTACTTC. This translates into CASSLVPLYEQYF.

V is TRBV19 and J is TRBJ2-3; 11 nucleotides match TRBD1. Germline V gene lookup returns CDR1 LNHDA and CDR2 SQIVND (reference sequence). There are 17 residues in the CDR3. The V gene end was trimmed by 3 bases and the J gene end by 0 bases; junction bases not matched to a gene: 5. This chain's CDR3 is CASSMGQGVSSTDTQYF. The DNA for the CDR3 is TGTGCCAGTAGTATGGGACAGGGGGTGAGCAGCACAGATACGCAGTATTTT.

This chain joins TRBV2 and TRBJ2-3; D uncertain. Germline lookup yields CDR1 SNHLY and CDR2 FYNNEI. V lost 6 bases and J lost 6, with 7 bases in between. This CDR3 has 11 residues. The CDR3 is CASRAVDTQYF. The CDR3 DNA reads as TGTGCCAGCAGGGCGGTTGATACGCAGTATTTT.

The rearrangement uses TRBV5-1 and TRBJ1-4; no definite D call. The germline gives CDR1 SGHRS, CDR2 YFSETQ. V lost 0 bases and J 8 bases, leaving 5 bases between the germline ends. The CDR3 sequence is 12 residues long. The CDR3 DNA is TGCGCCAGCAGCTTGGGAGGCGAAAAACTGTTTTTT. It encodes CASSLGGEKLFF.

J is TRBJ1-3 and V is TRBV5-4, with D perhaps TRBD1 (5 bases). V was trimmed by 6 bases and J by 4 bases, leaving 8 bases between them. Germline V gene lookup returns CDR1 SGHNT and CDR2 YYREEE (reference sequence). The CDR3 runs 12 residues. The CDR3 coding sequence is TGTGCCAGCAAAAAGGGGGGAAACACCATATATTTT. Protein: CASKKGGNTIYF.

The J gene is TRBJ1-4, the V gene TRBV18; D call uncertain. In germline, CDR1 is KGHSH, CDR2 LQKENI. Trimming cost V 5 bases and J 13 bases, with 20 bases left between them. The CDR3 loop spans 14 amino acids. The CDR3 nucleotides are TGTGCCAGCTCAGACGGGCGGAGGAGAGAGGGACTGTTTTTT. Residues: CASSDGRRREGLFF. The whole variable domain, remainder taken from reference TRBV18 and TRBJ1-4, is NAGVMQNPRHLVRRRGQEARLRCSPMKGHSHVYWYRQLPEEGLKFMVYLQKENIIDESGMPKERFSAEFPKEGPSILRIQQVVRGDSAAYFCASSDGRRREGLFFGSGTQLSVL.

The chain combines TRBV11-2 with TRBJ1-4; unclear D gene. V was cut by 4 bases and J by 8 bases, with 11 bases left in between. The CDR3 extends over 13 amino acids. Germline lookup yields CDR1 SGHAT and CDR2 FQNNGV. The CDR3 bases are TGTGCCAGCAGCTCCGGGGAAGACGAAAAACTGTTTTTT. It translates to CASSSGEDEKLFF.

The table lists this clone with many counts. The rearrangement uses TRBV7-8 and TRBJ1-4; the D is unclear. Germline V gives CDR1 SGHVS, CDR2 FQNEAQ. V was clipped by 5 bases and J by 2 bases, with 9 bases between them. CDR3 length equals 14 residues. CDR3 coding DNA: TGTGCCAGCAGCCCCGCGCGGACTAATGAAAAACTGTTTTTT. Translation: CASSPARTNEKLFF. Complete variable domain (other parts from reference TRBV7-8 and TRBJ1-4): GAGVSQSPRYKVAKRGQDVALRCDPISGHVSLFWYQQALGQGPEFLTYFQNEAQLDKSGLPSDRFFAERPEGSVSTLKIQRTQQEDSAVYLCASSPARTNEKLFFGSGTQLSVL.

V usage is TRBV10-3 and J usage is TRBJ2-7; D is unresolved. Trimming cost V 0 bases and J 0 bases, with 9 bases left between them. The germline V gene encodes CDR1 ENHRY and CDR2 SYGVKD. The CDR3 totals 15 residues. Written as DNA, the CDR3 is TGTGCCATCAGTGAGTCATTGGAGAGCTCCTACGAGCAGTACTTC. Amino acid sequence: CAISESLESSYEQYF.

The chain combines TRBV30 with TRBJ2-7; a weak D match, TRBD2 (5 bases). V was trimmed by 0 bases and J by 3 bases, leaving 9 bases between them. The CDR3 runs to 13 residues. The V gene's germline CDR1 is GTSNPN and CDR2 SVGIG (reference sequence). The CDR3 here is CAWSVLRGYEQYF. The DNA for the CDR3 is TGTGCCTGGAGTGTACTTCGGGGCTACGAGCAGTACTTC.

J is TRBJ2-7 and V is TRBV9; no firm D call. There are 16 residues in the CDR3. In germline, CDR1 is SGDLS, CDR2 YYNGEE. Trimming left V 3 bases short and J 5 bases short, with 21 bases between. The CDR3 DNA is TGTGCCAGCAGCGCTCCTCGCGGTGGCCGAGAGGACGAGCAGTACTTC. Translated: CASSAPRGGREDEQYF.

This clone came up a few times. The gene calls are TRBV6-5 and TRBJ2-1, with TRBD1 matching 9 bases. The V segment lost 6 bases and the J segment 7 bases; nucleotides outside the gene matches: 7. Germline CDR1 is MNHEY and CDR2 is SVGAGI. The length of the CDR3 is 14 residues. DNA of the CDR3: TGTGCCAGCAGCGTCCCGGGACAGGGTAATGAGCAGTTCTTC. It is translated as CASSVPGQGNEQFF.

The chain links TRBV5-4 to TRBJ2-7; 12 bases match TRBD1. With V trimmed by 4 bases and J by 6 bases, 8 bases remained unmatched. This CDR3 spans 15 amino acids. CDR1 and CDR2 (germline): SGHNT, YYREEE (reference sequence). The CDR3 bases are TGTGCCAGCAGCCCCGGGGACAGGGGGCCGGTCGAGCAGTACTTC. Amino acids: CASSPGDRGPVEQYF.

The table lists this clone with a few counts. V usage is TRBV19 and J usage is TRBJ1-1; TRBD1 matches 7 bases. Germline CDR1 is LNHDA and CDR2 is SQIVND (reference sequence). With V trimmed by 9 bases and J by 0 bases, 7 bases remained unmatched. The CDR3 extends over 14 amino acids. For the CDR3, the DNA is TGTGCCAGACCGGGACAGATATTGAACACTGAAGCTTTCTTT. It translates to CARPGQILNTEAFF.

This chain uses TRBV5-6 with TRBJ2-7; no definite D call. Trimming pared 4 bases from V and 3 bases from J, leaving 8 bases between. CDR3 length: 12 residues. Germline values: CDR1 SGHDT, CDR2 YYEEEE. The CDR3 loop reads CASSVVGYEQYF. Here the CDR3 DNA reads TGTGCCAGCAGCGTGGTCGGCTACGAGCAGTACTTC.